This T cell receptor beta chain was sequenced for a study of ipilimumab plus nivolumab after autologous stem cell transplantation. Study context: Patients received a median of about five ipilimumab and roughly eight nivolumab doses.

Starting 14 to 28 days after autologous transplant, ipilimumab 1 mg/kg was given. Dosing: nivolumab 3 mg/kg IV, weeks 1, 4, 7, 10, then every two weeks to week 26. Notes on the study in general: Per the authors, repertoire, Treg and microbiota data justify further study.

V was cut by 1 base and J by 0 bases, with 9 bases left in between. CDR1 MGHRA and CDR2 YSYEKL come from the germline V gene. CDR3 size: 15 residues. With respect to this clone: No antigen is known for it.

The assay was immunoSEQ multiplex PCR, and TCRdb's table has in-frame clones only and misses some. The sample has some 3,400 clones, around nine tenths seen once. This clonotype was sampled from a male donor with multiple myeloma. This chain uses TRBV4-1 with TRBJ1-2; D not certain. The sample here was PBMCs, taken in a trial of ipilimumab plus nivolumab as post-transplant consolidation. The CDR3 reads CASSQVGGANYGYTF. The CDR3 DNA follows: TGCGCCAGCAGCCAAGTCGGTGGCGCTAACTATGGCTACACCTTC.